These 9 T cell receptor beta chains originate from one sample sequenced in a study of T cells after yellow fever vaccination. TCRdb reprocessed the 5' RACE reads with MiXCR, giving one entry per CDR3 protein. The sample comprises roughly 500,000 distinct CDR3 sequences, roughly a fifth of which are singletons, and approximately 15% rests with the top ten. The input for sequencing was PBMCs, taken 15 days after the yellow fever booster vaccination. The receptors shown here come from a man in his thirties or forties who received the YFV17D yellow fever vaccine.

This chain uses TRBV21-1 with TRBJ2-5; the table gives TRBD1 as D, unverified against the DNA. TRBV21-1 is classified as a pseudogene. The CDR3 loop spans 14 amino acids. This CDR3 reads CASSRTGEEETQYF. CDR3 sequence (DNA): TGTGCCAGCAGTAGGACAGGGGAGGAAGAGACCCAGTACTTC.

The CDR3 DNA follows: TGTGCCACCAGTGATTCTGGGGTGGGGTACAATGAGCAGTTCTTC. Its protein product is CATSDSGVGYNEQFF. The chain is built from TRBV24-1 and TRBJ2-1, with D hard to call. Looked up from germline, CDR1 is KGHDR and CDR2 is SFDVKD. The CDR3 runs to 15 residues. Trimming removed 2 bases from V and 4 bases from J, with 11 bases in between.

The rearrangement joins TRBV7-8 to TRBJ1-4; D ambiguous. Germline V gene sequence: CDR1 SGHVS, CDR2 FQNEAQ. The CDR3 sequence is 11 residues long. Trimming took off 5 bases at V and 8 bases at J, with 6 bases between the two ends. CDR3 amino acids: CASSHSEKLFF. DNA of the CDR3: TGTGCCAGCAGCCACAGCGAAAAACTGTTTTTT.

The chain carries TRBV29-1 and TRBJ2-3; 10 bases map to TRBD2. The CDR3 has 14 amino acids. V lost 5 bases and J lost 0; bases outside the gene matches: 2. Germline assignment: CDR1 SQVTM and CDR2 ANQGSEA. This CDR3 reads CSVQGLASTDTQYF. As DNA, the CDR3 is TGCAGCGTTCAGGGACTAGCGAGCACAGATACGCAGTATTTT.

This chain connects TRBV13 to TRBJ2-7, with a tentative D call TRBD1 (5 bases). This CDR3 is 14 amino acids long. V was pared by 4 bases and J by 0 bases, with 10 bases between. Per germline, CDR1 PRHDT and CDR2 FYEKMQ (reference sequence). In DNA form, the CDR3 reads TGTGCCAGCAGCTATTCGACAGCCTCCTACGAGCAGTACTTC. Translated: CASSYSTASYEQYF.

The chain couples TRBV28 to TRBJ2-2; no clear D. The ends were cut back, 5 bases at V and 6 bases at J, with 10 bases in the middle. The CDR3 consists of 13 residues. CDR1 MDHEN and CDR2 SYDVKM come from the germline V gene. CDR3 DNA: TGTGCCAGCAGTCCGTGGGCCGCCGGGGAGCTGTTTTTT. This sequence encodes CASSPWAAGELFF.

This clonotype was found a few times. The V and J genes are TRBV5-6 and TRBJ2-4, with 7 bases aligning to TRBD2. The CDR3 extends over 14 amino acids. Trimming at V came to 4 bases and at J to 7 bases, leaving 8 bases not matched to a gene. Per germline, CDR1 SGHDT and CDR2 YYEEEE. The CDR3 sequence is CASSPRDYLNIQYF. CDR3 nucleotide sequence: TGTGCCAGCAGCCCCCGGGACTATCTTAACATTCAGTACTTC.

The genes are TRBV28 and TRBJ2-5; 7 bases agree with TRBD2. The CDR3 is 16 amino acids. V lost 3 bases and J lost 1; bases outside the gene matches: 8. CDR1 and CDR2 (germline): MDHEN, SYDVKM. In DNA, the CDR3 is TGTGCCAGCAGTTTTATGGGGGGGAGCTTCCAAGAGACCCAGTACTTC. This encodes CASSFMGGSFQETQYF.

This clonotype was seen a single time. The rearrangement links TRBV5-1 to TRBJ2-1; 10 bases agree with TRBD2. V shed 3 bases and J 4 bases; nucleotides not matched to a gene: 7. Germline assignment: CDR1 SGHRS and CDR2 YFSETQ. CDR3 length: 16 residues. The CDR3 DNA reads TGCGCCAGCAGCTCCCTCACTAGCGGGAAATACAATGAGCAGTTCTTC. Amino acid sequence: CASSSLTSGKYNEQFF.